This is a list of T cell receptor beta chains from one sample in a study of T cell responses to AZD1222 COVID-19 vaccine. Profiling relied on immunoSEQ multiplex PCR, and the TCRdb table lists in-frame clones only, not all of them. The sample has 84,000 or so clones, approximately 90% seen once. Sequencing used peripheral blood, obtained on day 0 of AZD1222 vaccination. The receptors were sampled from an adult in good health. Both conserved end residues are part of each CDR3. Each record gives: J gene, V gene, clone size, D gene, CDR3 DNA, CDR3 protein. D genes are given only for firm matches. Clone size is given for some rows only: seen once, a few or many times, or a class if the clone is expanded.

J: TRBJ1-5
V: TRBV19
size: .
D: .
DNA: TGTGCCAGTAGTGGACAAGAAGATCAGCCCCAGCATTTT
CDR3: CASSGQEDQPQHF

J: TRBJ1-5
V: TRBV6-2/TRBV6-3
size: .
D: .
DNA: TGTGCCAGCAGTTACAAGGTCGCCAGCGGGTATAGCAATCAGCCCCAGCATTTT
CDR3: CASSYKVASGYSNQPQHF

J: TRBJ1-3
V: TRBV7-2
size: .
D: .
DNA: TGTGCCAGCAGCCCAAGGGGGAGGGCTGGAAACACCATATATTTT
CDR3: CASSPRGRAGNTIYF

J: TRBJ2-1
V: TRBV29-1
size: .
D: .
DNA: TGCAGCGTGGGGGCGACAGCTTACAATGAGCAGTTCTTC
CDR3: CSVGATAYNEQFF

J: TRBJ2-3
V: TRBV12-5
size: once
D: .
DNA: TGTGCTAGTGGGAGGGACAGCACAGATACGCAGTATTTT
CDR3: CASGRDSTDTQYF

J: TRBJ2-1
V: TRBV12-3/TRBV12-4
size: .
D: .
DNA: TGTGCCAGCAGAGGGGGGAATGAGCAGTTCTTC
CDR3: CASRGGNEQFF

J: TRBJ2-7
V: TRBV7-9
size: .
D: TRBD1
DNA: TGTGCCAGCAGCTCCCGACAGGGGGGAACCGAGCAGTACTTC
CDR3: CASSSRQGGTEQYF

J: TRBJ2-7
V: TRBV12-2
size: once
D: .
DNA: TGTGCAAGTCGCTTAGTCCGGACTAGCGCCGACTACGAGCAGTACTTC
CDR3: CASRLVRTSADYEQYF

J: TRBJ2-1
V: TRBV18
size: .
D: .
DNA: TGTGCCAGCTCACCACAGGGATCCTACAATGAGCAGTTCTTC
CDR3: CASSPQGSYNEQFF

J: TRBJ1-2
V: TRBV19
size: .
D: .
DNA: TGTGCCAGTAGCCTAATCCAGGGCGGCTCTGGCTACACCTTC
CDR3: CASSLIQGGSGYTF

J: TRBJ1-1
V: TRBV9
size: .
D: .
DNA: TGTGCCAGCAGCGGACTATACTACACTGAAGCTTTCTTT
CDR3: CASSGLYYTEAFF

J: TRBJ1-2
V: TRBV10-2
size: few
D: .
DNA: TGCGCCAGCAGTGAATCCAGGGGAGGCTACACCTTC
CDR3: CASSESRGGYTF

J: TRBJ2-7
V: TRBV7-3
size: .
D: .
DNA: TGTGCCAGCAGCTTAACGCCAGGAGCCTACGAGCAGTACTTC
CDR3: CASSLTPGAYEQYF

J: TRBJ2-1
V: TRBV7-9
size: .
D: .
DNA: TGTGCCAGCAGCTTGGGCGGAGGGGATGAGCAGTTCTTC
CDR3: CASSLGGGDEQFF

J: TRBJ2-2
V: TRBV9
size: .
D: .
DNA: TGTGCCAGCAGATCAGAAGGGGTGTCCGGGGAGCTGTTTTTT
CDR3: CASRSEGVSGELFF

J: TRBJ2-3
V: TRBV6-2/TRBV6-3
size: .
D: TRBD2
DNA: TGTGCCAGCAGTTACCCAGGGCCTGGCGGGAGGACGGCCAGCACAGATACGCAGTATTTT
CDR3: CASSYPGPGGRTASTDTQYF

J: TRBJ2-5
V: TRBV19
size: .
D: TRBD2
DNA: TGTGCCAGTAGGCCGCTAGCGGGAGGGTCGACAGAGACCCAGTACTTC
CDR3: CASRPLAGGSTETQYF

J: TRBJ1-5
V: TRBV19
size: .
D: .
DNA: TGTGCCAGTAGTATAGGAGGGTACGGGGGCAATCAGCCCCAGCATTTT
CDR3: CASSIGGYGGNQPQHF

J: TRBJ2-5
V: TRBV18
size: .
D: .
DNA: TGTGCCAGCTCACCACGAGAGACCCAGTACTTC
CDR3: CASSPRETQYF

J: TRBJ1-5
V: TRBV6-2/TRBV6-3
size: .
D: TRBD1
DNA: TGTGCCAGCAGCCTCTCCCCAGGGGGTGGGCAGCCCCAGCATTTT
CDR3: CASSLSPGGGQPQHF

J: TRBJ2-1
V: TRBV7-2
size: once
D: TRBD2
DNA: TGTGCCAGCAGCTTTAGCGGGAGGGTCAACAATGAGCAGTTCTTC
CDR3: CASSFSGRVNNEQFF

J: TRBJ2-2
V: TRBV6-5
size: .
D: TRBD1
DNA: TGTGCCAGCAGTCGACAGGGGGCGCTCCCCGGGGAGCTGTTTTTT
CDR3: CASSRQGALPGELFF

J: TRBJ2-2
V: TRBV27
size: .
D: .
DNA: TGTGCCAGCAGTTTATATTTGGGGGCCACCGGGGAGCTGTTTTTT
CDR3: CASSLYLGATGELFF

J: TRBJ2-7
V: TRBV27
size: .
D: .
DNA: TGTGCCAGCAGTTTAAATCGGTACGAGCAGTACTTC
CDR3: CASSLNRYEQYF

J: TRBJ2-7
V: TRBV28
size: .
D: .
DNA: TGTGCCAGCAGTCGAACGACCGGGGAGCAGTACTTC
CDR3: CASSRTTGEQYF

J: TRBJ2-1
V: TRBV14
size: .
D: .
DNA: TGTGCCAGCAGCCAAGATCTCCTTGGCGGGCTAATGGATGAGCAGTTCTTC
CDR3: CASSQDLLGGLMDEQFF

J: TRBJ2-3
V: TRBV19
size: once
D: .
DNA: TGTGCCAGTAGTATTGGTTGGGCCAGTTCTAGCACAGATACGCAGTATTTT
CDR3: CASSIGWASSSTDTQYF

J: TRBJ2-7
V: TRBV20-1
size: .
D: .
DNA: TGCAGTGCTTGGCGGTCTAATGCGCAGTACTTC
CDR3: CSAWRSNAQYF

J: TRBJ1-2
V: TRBV19
size: .
D: TRBD1
DNA: TGTGCCAGTAGCACGGACAGGGCAGCCTCTATTTACTATGGCTACACCTTC
CDR3: CASSTDRAASIYYGYTF

J: TRBJ1-2
V: TRBV6-4
size: .
D: .
DNA: TGTGCCAGCAGTGACTACAGCTCTAACTATGGCTACACCTTC
CDR3: CASSDYSSNYGYTF

J: TRBJ2-2
V: TRBV18
size: .
D: TRBD2
DNA: TGTGCCAGCTCACCAGGACTAGCGGGAGGGCCGCGCACCGGGGAGCTGTTTTTT
CDR3: CASSPGLAGGPRTGELFF

J: TRBJ1-4
V: TRBV3-1/TRBV3-2
size: once
D: TRBD1
DNA: TGTGCCAGCAGCCAAGGACAGGGAAATGAAAAACTGTTTTTT
CDR3: CASSQGQGNEKLFF

J: TRBJ2-3
V: TRBV19
size: .
D: TRBD2
DNA: TGTGCCGCTTCGAGGGCGGGACTAGCGACAGATACGCAGTATTTT
CDR3: CAASRAGLATDTQYF

J: TRBJ2-3
V: TRBV4-2
size: .
D: TRBD2
DNA: TGTGCCAGCAGCCAAGTCAGCCAGCGGGAGAGGGGGGATACGCAGTATTTT
CDR3: CASSQVSQRERGDTQYF

J: TRBJ1-4
V: TRBV7-2
size: .
D: .
DNA: TGTGCCAGCAGCCCCAGGGGCGACAGGTCAACTAATGAAAAACTGTTTTTT
CDR3: CASSPRGDRSTNEKLFF

J: TRBJ1-1
V: TRBV19
size: .
D: .
DNA: TGTGCCAGTAGTAGGGGGCGCACTGAAGCTTTCTTT
CDR3: CASSRGRTEAFF

J: TRBJ1-2
V: TRBV19
size: .
D: TRBD1
DNA: TGTGCCAGTAGTAGGGACAGCGAATATGGCTACACCTTC
CDR3: CASSRDSEYGYTF

J: TRBJ1-2
V: TRBV30
size: .
D: .
DNA: TGTGCCTGGAGTGCTCTCCCGCGGGGTATCGATGGCTACACCTTC
CDR3: CAWSALPRGIDGYTF

J: TRBJ1-2
V: TRBV30
size: .
D: .
DNA: TGTGCCTGGAGTAGACCCTATGGCTACACCTTC
CDR3: CAWSRPYGYTF

J: TRBJ1-2
V: TRBV6-7
size: .
D: .
DNA: TGTGCCAGCAGTTGCCCCGCCAGGGGCGCGGATGGCTACACCTTC
CDR3: CASSCPARGADGYTF

J: TRBJ2-7
V: TRBV5-6
size: .
D: .
DNA: TGTGCCAGCAGCCACGGTCACGAGCAGTACTTC
CDR3: CASSHGHEQYF

J: TRBJ2-7
V: TRBV7-9
size: .
D: TRBD1
DNA: TGTGCCAGCAGCTCCTCCGGGACAGGGGCCAACGAGCAGTACTTC
CDR3: CASSSSGTGANEQYF